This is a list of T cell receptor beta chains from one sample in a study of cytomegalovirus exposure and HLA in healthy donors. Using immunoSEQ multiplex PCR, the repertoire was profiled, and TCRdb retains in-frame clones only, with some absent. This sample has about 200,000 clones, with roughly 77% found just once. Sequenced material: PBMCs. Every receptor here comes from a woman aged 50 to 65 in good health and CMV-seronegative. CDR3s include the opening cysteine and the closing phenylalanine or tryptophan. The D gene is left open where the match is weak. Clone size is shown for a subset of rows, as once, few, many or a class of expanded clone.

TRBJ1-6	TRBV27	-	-	TGTGCCAGCAGTTTTGGGGGCAGGGAGAATTCACCCCTCCACTTT	CASSFGGRENSPLHF
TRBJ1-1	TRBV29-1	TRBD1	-	TGCAGCGGTACTCGACAGGGGCGGAACACTGAAGCTTTCTTT	CSGTRQGRNTEAFF
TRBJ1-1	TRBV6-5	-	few	TGTGCCAGCAGTACTCCACCGAACACTGAAGCTTTCTTT	CASSTPPNTEAFF
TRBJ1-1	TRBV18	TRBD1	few	TGTGCCAGCTCACCACGGGACAGTGAAGCTTTCTTT	CASSPRDSEAFF
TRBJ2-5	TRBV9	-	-	TGTGCCAGCAGCGTAGGCCTTGGCGGGGAGACCCAGTACTTC	CASSVGLGGETQYF
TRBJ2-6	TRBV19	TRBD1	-	TGTGCCAGTAGTCTAGGACAGGGGGCGGCTGGGGCCAACGTCCTGACTTTC	CASSLGQGAAGANVLTF
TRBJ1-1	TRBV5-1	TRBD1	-	TGCGCCAGCAGCGAGCAGGGGGCTGACACTGAAGCTTTCTTT	CASSEQGADTEAFF
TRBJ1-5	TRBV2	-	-	TGTGCCAGCAGGAGTAGTTCGATTTCGGGTCAGCCCCAGCATTTT	CASRSSSISGQPQHF
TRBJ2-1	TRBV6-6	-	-	TGTGCCAGCAGTTACTCGGAGGGTTCCCGTAACAATGAGCAGTTCTTC	CASSYSEGSRNNEQFF
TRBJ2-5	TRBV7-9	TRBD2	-	TGTGCCAGCAGCTCCTCCCTAGCGGGTCAAGAGACCCAGTACTTC	CASSSSLAGQETQYF
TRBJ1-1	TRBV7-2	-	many	TGTGCCAGCAGCTTAACAGGGATTGAAGCTTTCTTT	CASSLTGIEAFF
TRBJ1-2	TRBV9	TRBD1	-	TGTGCCAGCAGCGTCACAGGGGAAGGTGGCTACACCTTC	CASSVTGEGGYTF
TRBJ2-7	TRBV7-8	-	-	TGTGCCAGCAGCCCCACATCAGGGGCCGAGCAGTACTTC	CASSPTSGAEQYF
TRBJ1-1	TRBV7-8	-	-	TGTGCCAGCAGCTTAGTGACCGGACTGAGCACTGAAGCTTTCTTT	CASSLVTGLSTEAFF
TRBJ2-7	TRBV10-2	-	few	TGCGCCAGCACCGCTCTACCAACCTACGAGCAGTACTTC	CASTALPTYEQYF
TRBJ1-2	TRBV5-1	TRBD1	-	TGCGCCAGCAGCCCAACAGGGGGCTTTGGCTACACCTTC	CASSPTGGFGYTF
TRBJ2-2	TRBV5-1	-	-	TGCGCCAGCAGCTTGGATCACAGGGTGAACACCGGGGAGCTGTTTTTT	CASSLDHRVNTGELFF
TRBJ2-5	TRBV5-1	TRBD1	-	TGCGCCAGCAGCTTGGGGGACAGGTACCAAGAGACCCAGTACTTC	CASSLGDRYQETQYF
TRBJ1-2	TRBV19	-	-	TGTGCCAGTAGTGTCGATCAGGTCCCGGGGAATGGCTACACCTTC	CASSVDQVPGNGYTF
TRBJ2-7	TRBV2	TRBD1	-	TGTGCCAGCAGTAGACAGGGGGCTGAGGAGTACTTC	CASSRQGAEEYF
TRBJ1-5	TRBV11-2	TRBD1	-	TGTGCCAGCAGCCGAGGGGGCGTTAGCAATCAGCCCCAGCATTTT	CASSRGGVSNQPQHF
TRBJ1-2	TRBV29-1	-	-	TGCAGCGCGGACAGTGATGGCTACACCTTC	CSADSDGYTF
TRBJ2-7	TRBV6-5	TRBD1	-	TGTGCCAGCAGTTACTTTGGCCAGGGGGCCTACGAGCAGTACTTC	CASSYFGQGAYEQYF
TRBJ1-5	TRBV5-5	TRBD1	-	TGTGCCAGCAGCTTATCCCCGGGACAGGGATCCTCGGGCAATCAGCCCCAGCATTTT	CASSLSPGQGSSGNQPQHF
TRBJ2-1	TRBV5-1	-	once	TGCGCCAGCAGCTTACTGCGGAGTACGGGGAATGAGCAGTTCTTC	CASSLLRSTGNEQFF
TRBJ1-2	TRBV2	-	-	TGTGCCAGCAACGAGCAGGGCAACTATGGCTACACCTTC	CASNEQGNYGYTF
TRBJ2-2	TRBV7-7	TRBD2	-	TGTGCTAGCAGTGGACGGTTTAGCGGGAGGTCGAACACCGGGGAGCTGTTTTTT	CASSGRFSGRSNTGELFF
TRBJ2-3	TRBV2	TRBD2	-	TGTGCCAGCAGGGACGGGACTAGCGATCGGACAGATACGCAGTATTTT	CASRDGTSDRTDTQYF
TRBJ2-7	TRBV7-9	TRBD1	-	TGTGCCAGCAGCCCGGGACAGGGAAACCCCTACGAGCAGTACTTC	CASSPGQGNPYEQYF
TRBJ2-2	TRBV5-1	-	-	TGCGCCAGCACCAACGACTTGTCTAACACCGGGGAGCTGTTTTTT	CASTNDLSNTGELFF
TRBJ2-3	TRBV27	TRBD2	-	TGTGCCAGCGCCCGGGTCGGCGGGAGTTTTACAGATACGCAGTATTTT	CASARVGGSFTDTQYF
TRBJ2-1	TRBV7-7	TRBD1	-	TGTGCTAGCAGCACAGACAGGGTCAATGAGCAGTTCTTC	CASSTDRVNEQFF
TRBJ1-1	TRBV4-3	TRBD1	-	TGCGCCAGCAGCCAAGATTTTCCAGGGGGCGGCACTGAAGCTTTCTTT	CASSQDFPGGGTEAFF